The 5 T cell receptor beta chains reported below all come from one sample, sequenced in a study of T cells after yellow fever vaccination. Using its own MiXCR run on the 5' RACE reads, TCRdb lists one record per CDR3 protein. The sample carries about 500,000 distinct CDR3 sequences, approximately 16% recorded once. Sequenced here: PBMCs, sampled 4 to 6 days after the first yellow fever vaccination. The receptor set was obtained from a man between 18 and 29 years old who received the YFV17D yellow fever vaccine.

This clonotype has only a few counts. The V call is TRBV7-2, the J call TRBJ2-5; D is undetermined. Per germline, CDR1 SGHTA and CDR2 FQGNSA. This CDR3 has 13 amino acids. Trimming stripped 0 bases from V and 4 bases from J, with 6 bases between. CDR3: CASSLAYSETQYF. CDR3 coding DNA: TGTGCCAGCAGCTTAGCGTACTCAGAGACCCAGTACTTC.

The chain recombines TRBV20-1 with TRBJ1-6; D perhaps matches TRBD1 (5 bases). V was trimmed by 2 bases and J by 8 bases, leaving 10 bases between them. Germline-derived CDR1 and CDR2 are DFQATT and SNEGSKA (reference sequence). CDR3 length: 13 amino acids. DNA for the CDR3: TGCAGTGCTAGATGGCAGGGTGATTCACCCCTCCACTTT. This encodes CSARWQGDSPLHF.

CDR3 DNA: TGTGCCAGCTCACCTACCGGGACCCCACAAGAGACCCAGTACTTC. Translating gives CASSPTGTPQETQYF. The chain links TRBV18 to TRBJ2-5; either TRBD1 or TRBD2 may fit D (5 bases each). This CDR3 is built from 15 residues. The V and J ends lost 3 bases and 2 bases respectively, with 13 bases between them. Germline V lookup: CDR1 KGHSH, CDR2 LQKENI.

The sample holds a few counts of this clonotype. The chain combines TRBV6-5 with TRBJ1-6; D unresolved. V was shortened by 4 bases and J by 6 bases, with 10 bases between the two germline ends. The CDR3 sequence is 14 residues long. Per germline, CDR1 MNHEY and CDR2 SVGAGI. CDR3 in amino acids: CASSWTDFNSPLHF. In DNA, the CDR3 is TGTGCCAGCAGTTGGACTGATTTTAATTCACCCCTCCACTTT.

This clonotype was seen only a few times. This chain connects TRBV10-3 to TRBJ2-3; the D gene is possibly TRBD1 (5 bases). In germline, CDR1 is ENHRY, CDR2 SYGVKD. The CDR3 runs to 11 residues. Trimming shortened V by 8 bases and J by 4 bases, and 7 bases separated the two germline ends. The chain's CDR3 is CAIQGADTQYF. CDR3 nucleotides: TGTGCCATCCAAGGGGCAGATACGCAGTATTTT.